Presented here are 14 T cell receptor beta chains from one specimen sequenced in a study of ipilimumab plus nivolumab after autologous stem cell transplantation. The table came from immunoSEQ multiplex PCR; TCRdb's copy has only in-frame clones and leaves some out. The repertoire holds around 45,000 clones, with around nine tenths as singletons. The specimen was PBMCs, collected in a trial of ipilimumab plus nivolumab as post-transplant consolidation. These receptors came from a male donor with multiple myeloma.

The rearrangement joins TRBV7-3 to TRBJ2-7; TRBD1 aligns across 8 bases. This CDR3 has 15 amino acids. CDR1 and CDR2 from the germline V gene are SGHTA and FQGTGA. V shed 4 bases and J 3 bases; nucleotides not matched to a gene: 8. The CDR3 DNA sequence: TGTGCCAGCAGCTGGCTTGGGACAGGAGGCTACGAGCAGTACTTC. It yields the protein CASSWLGTGGYEQYF.

The chain recombines TRBV11-1 with TRBJ2-2; D remains unclear. Trimming pared 5 bases from V and 4 bases from J, leaving 8 bases between. Germline assignment: CDR1 SGHAT and CDR2 FQDESV (reference sequence). This CDR3 is built from 13 residues. The DNA for the CDR3 is TGTGCCAGCAGCAGGTCTCCCACCGGGGAGCTGTTTTTT. Translation gives CASSRSPTGELFF. The whole variable domain, filled in from reference TRBV11-1 and TRBJ2-2, reads EAEVAQSPRYKITEKSQAVAFWCDPISGHATLYWYRQILGQGPELLVQFQDESVVDDSQLPKDRFSAERLKGVDSTLKIQPAELGDSAMYLCASSRSPTGELFFGEGSRLTVL.

The V gene is TRBV6-1, the J gene TRBJ2-7, with 10 bases identical to TRBD1. Germline values: CDR1 MNHNS, CDR2 SASEGT. V lost 3 bases to trimming and J lost 7 bases; unmatched junction nucleotides: 6. This CDR3 spans 14 amino acids. Here the CDR3 DNA reads TGTGCCAGCAGTGAGGGACAGGGGATAGGGGAGCAGTACTTC. As protein: CASSEGQGIGEQYF.

In its sample, this clone was seen once. For the CDR3, the DNA is TGTGCCAGCAGTCCAGGTACCTATGGCTACACCTTC. This gives the protein CASSPGTYGYTF. The V and J genes are TRBV6-5 and TRBJ1-2; D is uncertain. The germline V gene encodes CDR1 MNHEY and CDR2 SVGAGI. The CDR3 is 12 residues long. Trimming pared 5 bases from V and 4 bases from J, leaving 8 bases between.

The V and J genes are TRBV5-1 and TRBJ2-5; possibly TRBD2 for D (6 bases). The CDR3 extends over 16 amino acids. CDR1 is SGHRS, CDR2 YFSETQ, per germline. V was shortened by 1 base and J by 2 bases, with 15 bases between the two germline ends. The CDR3 region is CASSLSGLGGQETQYF. CDR3 in DNA: TGCGCCAGCAGCTTGTCGGGACTCGGTGGGCAAGAGACCCAGTACTTC.

The chain joins TRBV27 to TRBJ1-5; D call uncertain. The V end lost 3 bases, the J end lost 1 base, and 7 bases lay between the germline ends. CDR1 is MNHEY and CDR2 is SMNVEV in the germline V gene (reference sequence). The CDR3 consists of 14 residues. CDR3 protein: CASSFGQSNQPQHF. The CDR3 DNA reads as TGTGCCAGCAGTTTCGGGCAGAGCAATCAGCCCCAGCATTTT.

This clone was seen only a few times. The chain carries TRBV15 and TRBJ1-1; D is unclear. Germline V CDR1 and CDR2: LNHNV, YYDKDF (reference sequence). CDR3 length equals 13 residues. V lost 0 bases and J lost 2, with 4 bases in between. The CDR3 loop reads CATSREGNTEAFF. The CDR3 DNA is TGTGCCACCAGCAGAGAAGGTAACACTGAAGCTTTCTTT.

V is TRBV4-1 and J is TRBJ1-5; a possible D gene is TRBD1 (5 bases). In germline, CDR1 is MGHRA, CDR2 YSYEKL. V was pared by 4 bases and J by 1 base, with 11 bases between. This CDR3 comprises 15 residues. CDR3 in amino acids: CASSLQGLSNQPQHF. In nucleotides, the CDR3 is TGCGCCAGCAGCCTGCAGGGTTTGAGCAATCAGCCCCAGCATTTT.

This clone was found a few times. The genes are TRBV25-1 and TRBJ1-4; tentatively, D is TRBD1 (6 bases). V dropped 0 bases and J dropped 8 bases, with 13 bases sitting between them. The CDR3 sequence is 15 residues long. Germline-derived CDR1 and CDR2 are MGHDK and SYGVNS. The CDR3 region is CASSEYSGGHEKLFF. For the CDR3, the DNA is TGTGCCAGCAGTGAATACTCGGGGGGCCACGAAAAACTGTTTTTT.

As for this clone: Other DNA sequences of this sample code for an identical CDR3. This chain links TRBV9 with TRBJ1-6; D ambiguous. The V gene's germline CDR1 is SGDLS and CDR2 YYNGEE. CDR3 length equals 14 residues. V gave up 0 bases and J gave up 4 bases, with 5 bases separating them. DNA of the CDR3: TGTGCCAGCAGCGTAGCAGTATATAATTCACCCCTCCACTTT. The encoded protein is CASSVAVYNSPLHF.

The rearrangement uses TRBV7-2 and TRBJ1-1; D is uncertain. V was pared by 2 bases and J by 1 base, with 5 bases between. The V gene's germline CDR1 is SGHTA and CDR2 FQGNSA. The CDR3 has 13 amino acids. CDR3 nucleotide sequence: TGTGCCAGCAGCTTACAACCGAACACTGAAGCTTTCTTT. Its protein is CASSLQPNTEAFF.

A note on this clone: Distinct nucleotide sequences in the sample also encode this CDR3. The chain combines TRBV4-1 with TRBJ1-4; D uncertain. This CDR3 is 19 amino acids long. Germline-derived CDR1 and CDR2 are MGHRA and YSYEKL. V was cut by 5 bases and J by 7 bases, with 29 bases left in between. CDR3: CASSSRGRRYSGSREKLFF. The CDR3 DNA follows: TGCGCCAGCAGCAGCCGAGGCCGGCGATACAGTGGATCTCGTGAAAAACTGTTTTTT.

The V call is TRBV11-2, the J call TRBJ1-4, with 7 bases matching TRBD1. Germline values: CDR1 SGHAT, CDR2 FQNNGV. After removal of 5 bases from V and 7 bases from J, the junction contained 10 bases not matched to a gene. CDR3 length: 15 residues. The CDR3 sequence: CASSPWIGGGEKLFF. In DNA, the CDR3 is TGTGCCAGCAGCCCCTGGATAGGGGGCGGTGAAAAACTGTTTTTT. The variable domain in full, completed from reference TRBV11-2 and TRBJ1-4, reads EAGVAQSPRYKIIEKRQSVAFWCNPISGHATLYWYQQILGQGPKLLIQFQNNGVVDDSQLPKDRFSAERLKGVDSTLKIQPAKLEDSAVYLCASSPWIGGGEKLFFGSGTQLSVL.

The chain combines TRBV28 with TRBJ1-6, with D possibly being TRBD1 (5 bases). V was trimmed by 1 base and J by 7 bases, leaving 11 bases between them. There are 15 residues in the CDR3. Germline CDR1 reads MDHEN; CDR2 reads SYDVKM. This CDR3 is CASSLSQTVNSPLHF. The CDR3 region has the DNA TGTGCCAGCAGTTTATCGCAGACAGTAAATTCACCCCTCCACTTT.